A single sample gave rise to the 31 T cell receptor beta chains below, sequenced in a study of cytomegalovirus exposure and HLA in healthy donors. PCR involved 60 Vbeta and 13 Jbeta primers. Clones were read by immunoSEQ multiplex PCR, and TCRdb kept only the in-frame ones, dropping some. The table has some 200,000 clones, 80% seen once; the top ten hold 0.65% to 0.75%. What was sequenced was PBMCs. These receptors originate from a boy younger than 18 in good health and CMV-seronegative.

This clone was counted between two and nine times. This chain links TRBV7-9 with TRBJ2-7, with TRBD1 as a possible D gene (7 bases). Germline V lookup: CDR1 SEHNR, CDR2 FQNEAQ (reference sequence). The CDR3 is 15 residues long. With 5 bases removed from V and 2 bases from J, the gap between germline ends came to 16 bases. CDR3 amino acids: CASSPPGGWAYEQYF. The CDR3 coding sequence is TGTGCCAGCAGCCCCCCAGGGGGGTGGGCCTACGAGCAGTACTTC.

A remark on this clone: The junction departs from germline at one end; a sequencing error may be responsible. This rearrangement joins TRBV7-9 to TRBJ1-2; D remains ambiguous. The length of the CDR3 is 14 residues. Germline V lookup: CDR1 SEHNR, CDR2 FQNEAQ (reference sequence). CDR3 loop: CSSSLPGVSYGYTF. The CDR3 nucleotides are TGTTCCAGCAGCTTACCGGGAGTTAGCTATGGCTACACCTTC.

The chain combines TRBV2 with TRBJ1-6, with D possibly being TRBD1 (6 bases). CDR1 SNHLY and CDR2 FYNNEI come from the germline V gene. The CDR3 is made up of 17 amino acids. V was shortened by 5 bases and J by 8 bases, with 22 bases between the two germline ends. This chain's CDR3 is CASSSRGGGGSYSPLHF. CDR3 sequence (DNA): TGTGCCAGCAGTTCCAGGGGCGGGGGAGGCTCTTATTCACCCCTCCACTTT. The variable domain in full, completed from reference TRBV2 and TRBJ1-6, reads EPEVTQTPSHQVTQMGQEVILRCVPISNHLYFYWYRQILGQKVEFLVSFYNNEISEKSEIFDDQFSVERPDGSNFTLKIRSTKLEDSAMYFCASSSRGGGGSYSPLHFGNGTRLTVT.

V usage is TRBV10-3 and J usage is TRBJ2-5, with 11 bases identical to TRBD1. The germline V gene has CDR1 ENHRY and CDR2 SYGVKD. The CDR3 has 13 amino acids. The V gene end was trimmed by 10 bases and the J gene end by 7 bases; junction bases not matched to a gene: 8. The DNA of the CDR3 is TGTGCCAGTGGACAGGGGGCAGAACCGACCCAGTACTTC. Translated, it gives CASGQGAEPTQYF.

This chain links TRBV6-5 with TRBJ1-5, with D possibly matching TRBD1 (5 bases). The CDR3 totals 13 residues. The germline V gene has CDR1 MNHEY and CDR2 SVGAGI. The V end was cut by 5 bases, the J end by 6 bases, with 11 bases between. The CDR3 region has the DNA TGTGCCAGCAGTAGGGGACTTTCTCAGCCCCAGCATTTT. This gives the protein CASSRGLSQPQHF.

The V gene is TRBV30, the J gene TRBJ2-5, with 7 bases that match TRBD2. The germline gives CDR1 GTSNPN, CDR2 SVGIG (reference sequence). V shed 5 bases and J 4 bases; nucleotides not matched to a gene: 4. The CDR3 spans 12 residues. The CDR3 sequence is CAWGGDGETQYF. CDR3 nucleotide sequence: TGTGCCTGGGGGGGGGACGGAGAGACCCAGTACTTC. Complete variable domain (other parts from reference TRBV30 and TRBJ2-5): SQTIHQWPATLVQPVGSPLSLECTVEGTSNPNLYWYRQAAGRGLQLLFYSVGIGQISSEVPQNLSASRPQDRQFILSSKKLLLSDSGFYLCAWGGDGETQYFGPGTRLLVL.

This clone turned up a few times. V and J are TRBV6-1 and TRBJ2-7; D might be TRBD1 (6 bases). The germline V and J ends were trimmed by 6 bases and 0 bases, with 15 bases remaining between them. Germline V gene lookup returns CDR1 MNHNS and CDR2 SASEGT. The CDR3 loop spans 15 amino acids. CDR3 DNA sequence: TGTGCCAGCAGCCGAAACTCGGACAGCTCCTACGAGCAGTACTTC. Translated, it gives CASSRNSDSSYEQYF.

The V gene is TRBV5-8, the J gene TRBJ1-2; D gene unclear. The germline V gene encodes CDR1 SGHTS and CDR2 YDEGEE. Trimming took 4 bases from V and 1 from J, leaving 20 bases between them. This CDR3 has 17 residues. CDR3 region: CASSPRGGMNFNYGYTF. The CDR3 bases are TGTGCCAGCAGCCCCAGAGGCGGGATGAATTTTAACTATGGCTACACCTTC.

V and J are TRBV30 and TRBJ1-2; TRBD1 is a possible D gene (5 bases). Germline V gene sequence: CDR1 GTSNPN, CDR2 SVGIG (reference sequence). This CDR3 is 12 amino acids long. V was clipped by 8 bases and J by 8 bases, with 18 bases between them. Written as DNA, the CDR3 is TGTGCCGGGAACCTCAGGGTAGAAGGCTACACCTTC. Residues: CAGNLRVEGYTF.

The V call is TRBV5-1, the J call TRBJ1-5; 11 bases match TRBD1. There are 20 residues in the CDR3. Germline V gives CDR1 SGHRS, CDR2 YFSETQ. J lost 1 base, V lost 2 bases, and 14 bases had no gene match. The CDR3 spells CASSFLPSGTGGFSNQPQHF. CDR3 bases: TGCGCCAGCAGCTTCCTACCTTCCGGGACAGGGGGATTCAGCAATCAGCCCCAGCATTTT.

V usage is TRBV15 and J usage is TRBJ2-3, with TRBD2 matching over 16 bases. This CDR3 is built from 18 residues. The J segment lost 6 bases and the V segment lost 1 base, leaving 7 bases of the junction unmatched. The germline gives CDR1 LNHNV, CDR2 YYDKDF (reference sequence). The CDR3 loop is CATSRGGRGLAGGDTQYF. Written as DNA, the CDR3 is TGTGCCACCAGCAGAGGAGGAAGGGGACTAGCGGGAGGGGATACGCAGTATTTT.

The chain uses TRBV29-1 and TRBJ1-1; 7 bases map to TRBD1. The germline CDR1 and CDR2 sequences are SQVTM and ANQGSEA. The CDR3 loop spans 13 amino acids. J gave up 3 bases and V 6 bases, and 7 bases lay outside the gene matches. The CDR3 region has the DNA TGCAGCGTGGCAGGGGGTTTGGACACTGAAGCTTTCTTT. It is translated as CSVAGGLDTEAFF.

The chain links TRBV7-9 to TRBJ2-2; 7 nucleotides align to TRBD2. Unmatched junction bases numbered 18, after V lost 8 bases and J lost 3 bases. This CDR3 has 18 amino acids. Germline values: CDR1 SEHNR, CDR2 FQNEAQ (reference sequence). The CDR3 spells CASHGGVAGETYTGELFF. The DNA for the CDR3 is TGTGCCAGCCACGGAGGGGTGGCGGGAGAGACCTACACCGGGGAGCTGTTTTTT.

The CDR3 loop is CASSLRQGDIYGYTF. CDR3 in DNA: TGTGCCAGCAGTCTCCGACAGGGGGATATCTATGGCTACACCTTC. The J gene is TRBJ1-2, the V gene TRBV6-5; 9 positions agree with TRBD1. Losses at the gene ends were 5 bases for V and 4 bases for J; bases not matched to a gene: 8. This CDR3 is 15 amino acids long. Germline CDR1 and CDR2: MNHEY and SVGAGI.

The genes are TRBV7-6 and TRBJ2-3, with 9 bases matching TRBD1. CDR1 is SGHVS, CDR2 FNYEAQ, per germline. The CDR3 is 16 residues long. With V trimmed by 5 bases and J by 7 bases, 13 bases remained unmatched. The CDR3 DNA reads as TGTGCCAGCAGCGCTGGCCGGGACAGGGAATCCTATACGCAGTATTTT. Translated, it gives CASSAGRDRESYTQYF. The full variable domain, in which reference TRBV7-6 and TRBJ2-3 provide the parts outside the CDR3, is GAGVSQSPRYKVTKRGQDVALRCDPISGHVSLYWYRQALGQGPEFLTYFNYEAQQDKSGLPNDRFSAERPEGSISTLTIQRTEQRDSAMYRCASSAGRDRESYTQYFGPGTRLTVL.

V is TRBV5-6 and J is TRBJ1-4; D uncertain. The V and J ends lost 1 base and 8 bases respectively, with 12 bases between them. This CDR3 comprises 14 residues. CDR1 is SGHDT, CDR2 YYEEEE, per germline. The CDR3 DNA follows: TGTGCCAGCAGCTTGCGACGGGTTGCCGAAAAACTGTTTTTT. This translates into CASSLRRVAEKLFF.

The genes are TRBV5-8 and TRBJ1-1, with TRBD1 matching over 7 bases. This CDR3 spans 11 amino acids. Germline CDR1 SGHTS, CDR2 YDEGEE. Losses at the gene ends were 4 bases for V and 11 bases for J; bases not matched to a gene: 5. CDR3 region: CASSGGTEAFF. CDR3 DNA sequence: TGTGCCAGCAGCGGTGGGACAGAGGCTTTCTTT.

CDR3 sequence: CASSRSGGKEQFF. The CDR3 nucleotides are TGTGCCAGCAGCCGAAGCGGGGGAAAGGAGCAGTTCTTC. This rearrangement joins TRBV14 to TRBJ2-1, with TRBD2 matching over 8 bases. V lost 4 bases, J lost 10 bases, and 6 bases stayed unmatched. This CDR3 contains 13 residues. In germline, CDR1 is SGHDN, CDR2 FVKESK.

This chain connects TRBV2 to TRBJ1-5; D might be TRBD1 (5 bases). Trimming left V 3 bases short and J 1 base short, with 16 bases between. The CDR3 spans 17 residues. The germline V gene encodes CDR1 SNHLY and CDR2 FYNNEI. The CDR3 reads CASSDFRGVASNQPQHF. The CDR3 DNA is TGTGCCAGCAGTGATTTTCGGGGGGTAGCAAGCAATCAGCCCCAGCATTTT.

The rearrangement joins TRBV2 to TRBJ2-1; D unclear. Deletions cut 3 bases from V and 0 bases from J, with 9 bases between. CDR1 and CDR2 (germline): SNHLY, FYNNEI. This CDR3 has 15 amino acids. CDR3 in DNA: TGTGCCAGCAGTGATACGAGAGGCTCCTACAATGAGCAGTTCTTC. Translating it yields CASSDTRGSYNEQFF.

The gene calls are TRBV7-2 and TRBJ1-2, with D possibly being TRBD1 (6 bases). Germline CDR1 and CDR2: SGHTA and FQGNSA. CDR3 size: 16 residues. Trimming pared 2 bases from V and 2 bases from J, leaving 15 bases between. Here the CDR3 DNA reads TGTGCCAGCAGCTTACCTACTCACCAGGGGAACTATGGCTACACCTTC. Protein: CASSLPTHQGNYGYTF.

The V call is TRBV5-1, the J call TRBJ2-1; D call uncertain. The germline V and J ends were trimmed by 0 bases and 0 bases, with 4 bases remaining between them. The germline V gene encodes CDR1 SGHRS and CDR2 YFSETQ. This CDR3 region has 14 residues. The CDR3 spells CASSLDSSYNEQFF. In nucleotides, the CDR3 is TGCGCCAGCAGCTTGGATAGCTCCTACAATGAGCAGTTCTTC. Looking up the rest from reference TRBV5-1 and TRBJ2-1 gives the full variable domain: KAGVTQTPRYLIKTRGQQVTLSCSPISGHRSVSWYQQTPGQGLQFLFEYFSETQRNKGNFPGRFSGRQFSNSRSEMNVSTLELGDSALYLCASSLDSSYNEQFFGPGTRLTVL.

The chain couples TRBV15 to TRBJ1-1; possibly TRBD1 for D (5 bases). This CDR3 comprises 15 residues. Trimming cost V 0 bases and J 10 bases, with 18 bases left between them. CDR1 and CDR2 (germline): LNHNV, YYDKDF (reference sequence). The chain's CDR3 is CATSRDSFRGLVAFF. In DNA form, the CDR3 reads TGTGCCACCAGCAGAGATTCGTTTCGGGGGTTGGTAGCTTTCTTT.

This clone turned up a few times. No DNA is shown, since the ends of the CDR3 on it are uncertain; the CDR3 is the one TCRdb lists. CDR3 amino acids: CASSTSTEGYTF. The chain combines TRBV6-5 with TRBJ1-2; TRBD1 is taken as the D call from the table, unchecked against the DNA. The length of the CDR3 is 12 amino acids, counting both ends. Germline values: CDR1 MNHEY, CDR2 SVGAGI.

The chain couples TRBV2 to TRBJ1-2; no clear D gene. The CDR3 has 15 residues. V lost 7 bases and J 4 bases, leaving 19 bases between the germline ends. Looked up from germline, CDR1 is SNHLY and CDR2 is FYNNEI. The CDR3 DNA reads TGTGCCAGCATGTGGCATGGAGGGTTTGGCTATGGCTACACCTTC. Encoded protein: CASMWHGGFGYGYTF.

CDR3 coding DNA: TGTGCCATCAGGATGGACAGGGGAGGCGAGCAGTACTTC. This gives the protein CAIRMDRGGEQYF. This rearrangement joins TRBV10-3 to TRBJ2-7, with 9 bases that match TRBD1. In germline, CDR1 is ENHRY, CDR2 SYGVKD. The CDR3 loop spans 13 amino acids. With V trimmed by 6 bases and J by 6 bases, 6 bases remained unmatched.

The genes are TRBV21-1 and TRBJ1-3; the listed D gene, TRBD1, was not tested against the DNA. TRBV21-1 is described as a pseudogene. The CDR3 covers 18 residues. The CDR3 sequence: CASSKGWTGDISGNTIYF. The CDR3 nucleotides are TGTGCCAGCAGCAAGGGGTGGACAGGGGATATCTCTGGAAACACCATATATTTT.

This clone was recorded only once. The CDR3 DNA is TGTGCCAGCAGTGGACAGGGGGTAGGTCAGCCCCAGCATTTT. Translation: CASSGQGVGQPQHF. This chain joins TRBV6-1 and TRBJ1-5, with 9 positions matching TRBD1. J gave up 6 bases and V 4 bases, and 4 bases lay outside the gene matches. Germline CDR1 and CDR2: MNHNS and SASEGT. The CDR3 sequence is 14 residues long.

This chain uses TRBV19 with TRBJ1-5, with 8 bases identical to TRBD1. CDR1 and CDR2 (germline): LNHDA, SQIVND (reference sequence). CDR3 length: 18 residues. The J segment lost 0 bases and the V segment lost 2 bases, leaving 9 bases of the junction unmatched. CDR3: CASSITTGGGYSNQPQHF. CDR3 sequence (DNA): TGTGCCAGTAGTATAACAACAGGGGGGGGATATAGCAATCAGCCCCAGCATTTT.

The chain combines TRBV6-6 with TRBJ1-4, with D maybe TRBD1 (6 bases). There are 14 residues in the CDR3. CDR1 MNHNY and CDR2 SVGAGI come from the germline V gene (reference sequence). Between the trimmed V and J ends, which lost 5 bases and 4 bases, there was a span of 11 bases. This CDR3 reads CASSLDRFNEKLFF. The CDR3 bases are TGTGCCAGCAGTCTCGACAGGTTTAATGAAAAACTGTTTTTT.

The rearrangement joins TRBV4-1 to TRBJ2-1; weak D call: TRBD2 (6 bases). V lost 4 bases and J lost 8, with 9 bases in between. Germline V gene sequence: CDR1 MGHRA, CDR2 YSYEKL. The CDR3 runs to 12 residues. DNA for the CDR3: TGCGCCAGCAGCCCCGGCGGGGATGAGCAGTTCTTC. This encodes CASSPGGDEQFF.